This paragraph covers one TCR beta chain sequence. Its target is not known. From germline, CDR1 is ENHRY and CDR2 SYGVKD. J gave up 9 bases and V 7 bases, and 7 bases lay outside the gene matches. The CDR3 runs 12 residues. This sample is part of a study of chemoradiotherapy in HPV16-positive cancers. At the level of the study: A couple of HPV16-positive patients' cells yielded candidate HPV-specific clones and common motifs.

Study-wide results and limits: Non-HPV-specific T cells did not expand in tumors during treatment, whereas candidate HPV-specific clones and E7-related motifs did. In HPV16-positive patients, HPV-responsive T-cell expansion tracked better recurrence-free survival.

Here immunoSEQ multiplex PCR was the method, and the copy in TCRdb shows in-frame clones only, minus some. The sample lists 29,000 or so clones; about 93% were seen once. Over chemoradiotherapy, repertoires were sampled more than once. The clonotype comes from a human donor with HPV-associated anogenital cancer. The chain has TRBV10-3 and TRBJ2-7; 9 nucleotides align to TRBD2. The sequenced sample was blood, obtained from a patient who underwent chemoradiotherapy. The CDR3: CAITAGGPGQYF. The CDR3 DNA reads as TGTGCCATCACTGCGGGAGGGCCTGGGCAGTACTTC.